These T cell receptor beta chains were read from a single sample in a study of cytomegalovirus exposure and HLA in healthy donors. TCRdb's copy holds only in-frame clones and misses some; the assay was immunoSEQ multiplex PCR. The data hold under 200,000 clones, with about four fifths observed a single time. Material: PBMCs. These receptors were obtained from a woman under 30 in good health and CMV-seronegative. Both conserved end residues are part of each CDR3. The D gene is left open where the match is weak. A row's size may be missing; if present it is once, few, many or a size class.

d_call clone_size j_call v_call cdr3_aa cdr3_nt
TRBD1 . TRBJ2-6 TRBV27 CASTTTGQGASGANVLTF TGTGCCAGCACCACCACGGGGCAGGGGGCCTCTGGGGCCAACGTCCTGACTTTC
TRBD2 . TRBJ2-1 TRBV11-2 CASRPLAGGWNEQFF TGTGCCAGCAGGCCGCTAGCGGGAGGTTGGAATGAGCAGTTCTTC
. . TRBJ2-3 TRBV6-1 CASSGLLTDHSTDTQYF TGTGCCAGCAGTGGTCTACTCACAGATCATAGCACAGATACGCAGTATTTT
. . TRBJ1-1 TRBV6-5 CASSYLARGTNTEAFF TGTGCCAGCAGTTACCTCGCCAGGGGTACGAACACTGAAGCTTTCTTT
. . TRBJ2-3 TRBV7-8 CASSPRYTQYF TGTGCCAGCAGCCCCCGTTATACGCAGTATTTT
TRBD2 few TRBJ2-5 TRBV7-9 CASSLTSGIKTQYF TGTGCCAGCAGCTTGACTAGCGGGATAAAGACCCAGTACTTC
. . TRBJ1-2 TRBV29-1 CSVETGTLGGYTF TGCAGCGTTGAAACCGGGACACTCGGTGGCTACACCTTC
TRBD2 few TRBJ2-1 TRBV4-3 CASSQDRLTSGTQEQFF TGCGCCAGCAGCCAAGATCGGTTGACTAGCGGGACGCAAGAGCAGTTCTTC
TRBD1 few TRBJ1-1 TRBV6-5 CASIPDRATEAFF TGTGCCAGTATTCCGGACAGGGCGACTGAAGCTTTCTTT
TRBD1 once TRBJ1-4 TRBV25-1 CASSEPSTGGAFEKLFF TGTGCCAGCAGTGAACCCAGCACAGGGGGCGCTTTTGAAAAACTGTTTTTT